This record looks at one T cell receptor (beta chain) sequence and its context. The antigen remains undetermined. CDR3 length: 13 residues. Germline loops: CDR1 MNHEY, CDR2 SVGAGI. The junction had 10 bases not matched to a gene; V was cut back by 6 bases and J by 10 bases. This entry is derived from a study of graft-versus-host responses after intestinal transplantation. Some clones are missing from TCRdb's copy, which holds only in-frame ones; the method was immunoSEQ multiplex PCR. Altogether roughly 80,000 clones are present, about nine tenths being singletons, with the ten largest covering around 8%. The study's findings and limits: Early post-transplant HvG declines showed an association with peak circulating GvH clone levels.

The sample here was unstimulated CD8+ T cells sorted from spleen or lymph node cells, taken before transplant. The source of this sequence is a human donor who was the organ donor for an intestinal transplant. The chain combines TRBV6-5 with TRBJ1-1; the match to TRBD1 covers 8 bases. The CDR3: CASSPNNRGTAFF. CDR3 in DNA: TGTGCCAGCAGCCCTAATAACAGGGGGACAGCTTTCTTT.